This paragraph covers one T cell receptor beta chain sequence. Its antigen remains unknown. The ends were cut back, 6 bases at V and 1 base at J, with 6 bases in the middle. Germline CDR1 is MNHEY and CDR2 is SMNVEV (reference sequence). This CDR3 has 12 residues. The source of the sample is a study of cytomegalovirus exposure and HLA in healthy donors. In the study overall: Approximately 85 million unique TCRs from HLA-typed donors were held in an early data release. Points from the study as a whole: An analysis that came later showed most CMV-associated TCR beta chains appearing HLA-restricted. TCR beta sequences reportedly predicted most subjects' HLA-A and HLA-B alleles accurately.

The study ran its PCR with 60 Vbeta and 13 Jbeta primers. Profiled with immunoSEQ multiplex PCR; TCRdb holds only in-frame clones, not every one. The sample has more than 75,000 clones; approximately 74% are singletons. The sequence came from a man aged 40-49 years in good health and CMV-seropositive. The chain links TRBV27 to TRBJ1-2, with D unclear. Sequences were obtained from PBMCs. The CDR3 protein is CASRGSNYGYTF. The CDR3 coding sequence is TGTGCCAGCAGGGGCAGTAACTATGGCTACACCTTC.